The entry below describes one T cell receptor (beta chain). As yet, its antigen is unknown. This sample is part of a study of memory CD4+ T cells and cytomegalovirus serostatus. Findings and limits, study-wide: CMV serostatus prediction reached median AUC about 0.95, or 0.9 with US-trained model.

Produced via immunoSEQ multiplex PCR; TCRdb's table is partial and in-frame only. The sample shows tens of thousands of clones, around four fifths of them seen only once. The sort gate was single viable CD3+CD4+CD8-CD45RO+ cells for memory CD4+ T cells. The source is an adult in good health and CMV-seronegative. The sequencing input was memory CD4+ T cells from blood.

CDR3 region: CAISESELQAFF. CDR3 DNA: TGTGCCATCAGTGAGTCGGAATTGCAGGCTTTCTTT. V is TRBV10-3 and J is TRBJ1-1; D not certain. Looked up from germline, CDR1 is ENHRY and CDR2 is SYGVKD. Trimming took 0 bases from V and 11 from J, leaving 10 bases between them. CDR3 length: 12 amino acids.